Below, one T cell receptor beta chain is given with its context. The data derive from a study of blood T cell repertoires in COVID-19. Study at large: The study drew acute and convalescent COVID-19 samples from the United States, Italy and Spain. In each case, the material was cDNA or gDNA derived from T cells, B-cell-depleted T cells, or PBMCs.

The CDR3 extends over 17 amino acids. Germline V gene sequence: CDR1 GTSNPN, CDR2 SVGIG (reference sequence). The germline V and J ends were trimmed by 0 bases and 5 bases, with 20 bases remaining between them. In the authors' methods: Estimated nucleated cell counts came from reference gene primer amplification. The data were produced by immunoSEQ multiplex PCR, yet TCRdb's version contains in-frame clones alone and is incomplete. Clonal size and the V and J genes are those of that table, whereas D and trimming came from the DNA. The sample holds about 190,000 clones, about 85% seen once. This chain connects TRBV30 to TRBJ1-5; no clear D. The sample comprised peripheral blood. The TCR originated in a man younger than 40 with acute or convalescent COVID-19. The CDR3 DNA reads TGTGCCTGGAGTGTCTGGTCGTCGGGAGGCAGTCATCAGCCCCAGCATTTT. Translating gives CAWSVWSSGGSHQPQHF.